This T cell receptor (beta chain) came from a study of monozygotic twins with inflammatory bowel disease. Whole-study results and caveats: Among T cells, the various subtypes were not distinguishable. Clonotype overlap with others was lower in IBD patients than in healthy twins, a difference that was greatest with disease activity. Added variability in patient repertoires may stem from differing immunosuppressive treatments.

Researchers ran eight separate cDNA reactions for each sample. Following a re-call of the 5' RACE reads, TCRdb has one entry per CDR3 protein and lacks DNA. The sample totals fewer than 400,000 distinct CDR3 sequences. The germline CDR1 and CDR2 sequences are SGHTA and FQGNSA. The CDR3 has 15 amino acids. In the case of this clonotype: Its matching antigen is unknown.

Sequencing was done on a sample of blood. This sequence joins TRBV7-2 and TRBJ1-5; TCRdb selects TRBD1, and the lack of DNA leaves this call unchecked. This clonotype was obtained from a human donor with ulcerative colitis or Crohn's disease, or a healthy co-twin of an affected twin (not recorded which). The CDR3 region is CASSLEQGQNQPQHF.